Listed here are 8 T cell receptor beta chains from one sample, sequenced in a study of CD8+CD57+ T cells in acquired aplastic anemia. Genomic DNA constituted the template upon which TCR beta VDJ and CDR3 profiling was performed. Using its own MiXCR run on the reads, TCRdb lists one record per CDR3 protein. The repertoire holds around 140,000 distinct CDR3 sequences, around two fifths seen once, with under 9% in the top ten. The sample taken for sequencing was sorted CD4+, CD8+, or CD8+CD57+ T cells (not recorded which) from PBMCs. All receptors come from a human donor in good health, serving as a control.

The J gene is TRBJ2-5, the V gene TRBV29-1; D possibly corresponds to TRBD1 (6 bases). In germline, CDR1 is SQVTM, CDR2 ANQGSEA. The CDR3 contains 13 residues. The V end lost 7 bases, the J end lost 4 bases, and 16 bases lay between the germline ends. The CDR3: CSGSQTGRETQYF. For the CDR3, the DNA is TGCAGCGGAAGCCAGACAGGTCGAGAGACCCAGTACTTC.

V usage is TRBV18 and J usage is TRBJ1-1; possibly TRBD1 for D (5 bases). Germline V gives CDR1 KGHSH, CDR2 LQKENI. With 6 bases removed from V and 5 bases from J, the gap between germline ends came to 16 bases. The CDR3 runs 14 residues. CDR3 in DNA: TGTGCCAGCTCCGCGACACCCAAGGGGACTGAAGCTTTCTTT. Amino acids: CASSATPKGTEAFF. The whole variable domain, filled in from reference TRBV18 and TRBJ1-1, reads NAGVMQNPRHLVRRRGQEARLRCSPMKGHSHVYWYRQLPEEGLKFMVYLQKENIIDESGMPKERFSAEFPKEGPSILRIQQVVRGDSAAYFCASSATPKGTEAFFGQGTRLTVV.

This clonotype showed up many times. This sequence joins TRBV6-5 and TRBJ1-5; D not resolved. With 0 bases removed from V and 7 bases from J, the gap between germline ends came to 10 bases. From germline, CDR1 is MNHEY and CDR2 SVGAGI. CDR3 length: 14 amino acids. The CDR3 nucleotides are TGTGCCAGCAGTTACTCGACTCAAGTCCAGCCCCAGCATTTT. Translating it yields CASSYSTQVQPQHF.

The sample holds many counts of this clonotype. The chain carries TRBV9 and TRBJ2-7; 11 positions match TRBD1. The CDR3 length is 15 residues. V was pared by 0 bases and J by 6 bases, with 5 bases of the junction left unmatched. CDR1 SGDLS and CDR2 YYNGEE come from the germline V gene. The chain's CDR3 is CASSVAQGQGAEQYF. CDR3 nucleotide sequence: TGTGCCAGCAGCGTAGCCCAAGGACAGGGGGCCGAGCAGTACTTC.

This clonotype has at least ten counts. The chain employs TRBV19 and TRBJ1-5; D is undetermined. The CDR3 is made up of 18 amino acids. V was shortened by 4 bases and J by 0 bases, with 19 bases between the two germline ends. The germline V gene encodes CDR1 LNHDA and CDR2 SQIVND (reference sequence). The CDR3 nucleotides read TGTGCCAGTAGTACGTATGTGGCAGGCCCAATTAGCAATCAGCCCCAGCATTTT. It yields the protein CASSTYVAGPISNQPQHF.

This clonotype was counted ten times or more. V is TRBV24-1 and J is TRBJ2-3, with a possible D match to TRBD2 (5 bases). This CDR3 comprises 15 residues. Germline values: CDR1 KGHDR, CDR2 SFDVKD. V lost 5 bases and J 2 bases, leaving 13 bases between the germline ends. The CDR3 region is CATSGGPQDTDTQYF. The CDR3 DNA is TGTGCCACCAGTGGAGGGCCCCAGGACACAGATACGCAGTATTTT.

This rearrangement joins TRBV30 to TRBJ1-1, with 12 bases matching TRBD1. Per the germline V gene, CDR1 is GTSNPN and CDR2 is SVGIG (reference sequence). After removal of 3 bases from V and 1 base from J, the junction contained 6 bases not matched to a gene. The CDR3 sequence is 16 residues long. CDR3 residues: CAWRLGDRGRNTEAFF. CDR3 DNA: TGTGCCTGGAGGCTCGGGGACAGGGGGCGGAACACTGAAGCTTTCTTT.

Note on this clonotype: Its ends do not fully match the called genes, so a read error is possible. The chain couples TRBV24-1 to TRBJ2-3, with D perhaps matching TRBD1 (5 bases). Germline-derived CDR1 and CDR2 are KGHDR and SFDVKD. The length of the CDR3 is 13 residues. The CDR3 spells CATGDGHTDTQYF. The CDR3 nucleotides read TGTGCCACCGGTGATGGACACACAGATACGCAGTATTTT.